This T cell receptor (beta chain) appears in the sequencing data of a study of naive and memory T cell subsets. Whole-study findings and limits: From naive to CM, EM and EMRA, diversity decreased and Gini increased. Possibly reflecting memory cells re-expressing CD45RA, a few larger clonotypes occurred in naive repertoires, especially CD8.

Points on this clonotype: What it binds is unknown.

Separate alpha and beta amplification began at the second PCR step. After CD4 positive bead selection, the CD4-negative fraction gave CD8 T cells. Both TRBC1 and TRBC2 were covered by a beta constant-region primer of two equimolar oligonucleotides. Nested alpha and beta constant-region primers with the SP2 primer drove four PCR rounds on ligated cDNA. Ligation attached a single-stranded oligonucleotide with a 12-nucleotide UMI and the SP2 primer to the cDNA 3' end. MiXCR, applied by TCRdb to the UMI-ligation and nested PCR reads, yields one record per CDR3 protein. The sample yields under 150,000 distinct CDR3 sequences, more than 15% seen once. Sequencing was carried out using naive CD8+ T cells from blood. The TCR comes from a human donor in good health.

CDR3 sequence reads: CASSPQGFNQPQHF. As DNA, the CDR3 is TGTGCCAGCAGCCCGCAGGGGTTCAATCAGCCCCAGCATTTT. The chain joins TRBV6-5 to TRBJ1-5; TRBD1 is a possible D gene (6 bases). The CDR3 totals 14 residues. Germline V gene data show CDR1 as MNHEY and CDR2 as SVGAGI. V was cut by 6 bases and J by 3 bases, with 12 bases left in between.